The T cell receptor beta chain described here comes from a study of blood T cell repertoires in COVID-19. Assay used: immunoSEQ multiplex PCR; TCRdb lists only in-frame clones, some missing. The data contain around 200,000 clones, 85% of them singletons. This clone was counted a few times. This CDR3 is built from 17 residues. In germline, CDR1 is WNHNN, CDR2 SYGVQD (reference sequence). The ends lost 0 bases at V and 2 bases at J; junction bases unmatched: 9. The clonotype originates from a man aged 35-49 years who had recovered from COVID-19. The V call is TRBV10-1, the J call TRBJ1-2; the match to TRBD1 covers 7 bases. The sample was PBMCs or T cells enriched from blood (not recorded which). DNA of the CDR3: TGCGCCAGCAGTGAGTCGACTTGGGACAGAAGGAACTATGGCTACACCTTC. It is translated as CASSESTWDRRNYGYTF.